Each of the 22 T cell receptor beta chains below was sequenced from the same sample in a study of memory CD4+ T cells and cytomegalovirus serostatus. Single viable CD3+CD4+CD8-CD45RO+ cells were sorted as the memory CD4+ T cells. Produced via immunoSEQ multiplex PCR; TCRdb's table is partial and in-frame only. The sample includes 45,000 to 65,000 clones, under 90% of them seen just once. Sequencing input: memory CD4+ T cells from blood. The receptors here all came from an adult in good health and CMV-seronegative.

The chain carries TRBV14 and TRBJ1-1; possibly TRBD1 for D (5 bases). V gave up 2 bases and J gave up 9 bases, with 13 bases separating them. There are 13 residues in the CDR3. Per germline, CDR1 SGHDN and CDR2 FVKESK. Here the CDR3 reads CASSQRTGFKAFF. The DNA for the CDR3 is TGTGCCAGCAGCCAACGAACAGGTTTTAAAGCTTTCTTT.

CDR3 protein: CASRERAGTDTQYF. CDR3 bases: TGTGCCAGCAGAGAGCGGGCGGGCACAGATACGCAGTATTTT. The chain is built from TRBV6-1 and TRBJ2-3, with D perhaps TRBD2 (6 bases). Trimming left V 6 bases short and J 1 base short, with 11 bases between. Germline V gene data show CDR1 as MNHNS and CDR2 as SASEGT. The length of the CDR3 is 14 residues.

The V call is TRBV19, the J call TRBJ1-1; D perhaps matches TRBD1 (6 bases). Between the trimmed V and J ends, which lost 7 bases and 1 base, there was a span of 19 bases. This CDR3 has 16 residues. Germline lookup yields CDR1 LNHDA and CDR2 SQIVND (reference sequence). CDR3 in amino acids: CASKGQGYPSNTEAFF. DNA for the CDR3: TGTGCCAGTAAAGGGCAGGGGTACCCCTCGAACACTGAAGCTTTCTTT.

This chain links TRBV29-1 with TRBJ1-2, with D hard to call. V lost 4 bases to trimming and J lost 7 bases, with 10 bases between them. The germline gives CDR1 SQVTM, CDR2 ANQGSEA. The length of the CDR3 is 11 residues. The CDR3 loop reads CSVGESFGYTF. The CDR3 DNA follows: TGCAGCGTTGGGGAGAGTTTTGGCTACACCTTC.

This chain connects TRBV27 to TRBJ2-7, with 9 bases fitting TRBD1. The V gene's germline CDR1 is MNHEY and CDR2 SMNVEV (reference sequence). The ends lost 8 bases at V and 3 bases at J; junction bases unmatched: 5. The CDR3 is 13 residues long. CDR3 amino acids: CASGLTGGYEQYF. Written as DNA, the CDR3 is TGTGCCAGCGGCCTGACAGGGGGCTACGAGCAGTACTTC.

The rearrangement joins TRBV6-1 to TRBJ1-5; no firm D call. Trimming removed 6 bases at V and 1 base at J, with 4 bases between. CDR3 length: 12 residues. Germline loops: CDR1 MNHNS, CDR2 SASEGT. Written as DNA, the CDR3 is TGTGCCAGCAGACGAAGCAATCAGCCCCAGCATTTT. It yields the protein CASRRSNQPQHF.

This clone was detected once. The chain uses TRBV2 and TRBJ1-1; TRBD1 is a possible D gene (5 bases). This CDR3 region has 15 residues. Between the trimmed V and J ends, which lost 4 bases and 6 bases, there was a span of 18 bases. The germline gives CDR1 SNHLY, CDR2 FYNNEI. In DNA form, the CDR3 reads TGTGCCAGCAGTGCGGTGGGGGTGAGAAGTGCTGAAGCTTTCTTT. It encodes CASSAVGVRSAEAFF.

V usage is TRBV4-1 and J usage is TRBJ1-1; a possible D gene is TRBD1 (5 bases). Deletions cut 5 bases from V and 2 bases from J, with 15 bases between. The CDR3 is made up of 15 amino acids. The germline CDR1 and CDR2 sequences are MGHRA and YSYEKL. The CDR3 loop reads CASSSQGVGNTEAFF. CDR3 sequence (DNA): TGCGCCAGCAGCTCGCAGGGAGTCGGTAACACTGAAGCTTTCTTT.

The J gene is TRBJ1-6, the V gene TRBV5-6; TRBD1 agrees at 7 bases. The germline gives CDR1 SGHDT, CDR2 YYEEEE. CDR3 length equals 15 residues. V gave up 6 bases and J gave up 9 bases; unmatched junction bases: 12. CDR3 nucleotide sequence: TGTGCCAGCACCGATTTGGGACAGCTAGGTTCACCCCTCCACTTT. Its translation: CASTDLGQLGSPLHF. Together with reference TRBV5-6 and TRBJ1-6, the CDR3 gives the full variable domain: DAGVTQSPTHLIKTRGQQVTLRCSPKSGHDTVSWYQQALGQGPQFIFQYYEEEERQRGNFPDRFSGHQFPNYSSELNVNALLLGDSALYLCASTDLGQLGSPLHFGNGTRLTVT.

This chain connects TRBV6-5 to TRBJ2-7; D is unresolved. The germline V gene encodes CDR1 MNHEY and CDR2 SVGAGI. Trimming removed 0 bases from V and 5 bases from J, with 8 bases in between. CDR3 length: 13 residues. CDR3 protein: CASSYSSSHEQYF. The CDR3 DNA reads as TGTGCCAGCAGTTACTCGTCGTCTCACGAGCAGTACTTC.

The rearrangement joins TRBV27 to TRBJ1-2; D is uncertain. This CDR3 comprises 14 residues. V was shortened by 4 bases and J by 2 bases, with 11 bases between the two germline ends. From germline, CDR1 is MNHEY and CDR2 SMNVEV (reference sequence). The CDR3 nucleotides are TGTGCCAGCAGTTACAGTCTAGCGAACTATGGCTACACCTTC. Encoded protein: CASSYSLANYGYTF.

The J gene is TRBJ1-3, the V gene TRBV6-1; 8 bases line up with TRBD1. This CDR3 spans 14 amino acids. Germline CDR1 MNHNS, CDR2 SASEGT. V lost 1 base to trimming and J lost 4 bases; unmatched junction nucleotides: 0. The CDR3 nucleotides are TGTGCCAGCAGTGAAGGGACAGGGGGAAACACCATATATTTT. Its protein is CASSEGTGGNTIYF.

The chain carries TRBV18 and TRBJ1-2, with D possibly being TRBD1 (5 bases). The CDR3 consists of 19 residues. CDR1 and CDR2 from the germline V gene are KGHSH and LQKENI. V was pared by 3 bases and J by 3 bases, with 26 bases between. The DNA of the CDR3 is TGTGCCAGCTCACCCTCAGCCAGCCCAGGGTTTGCGGCCCACTATGGCTACACCTTC. It specifies CASSPSASPGFAAHYGYTF.

This chain joins TRBV28 and TRBJ2-1; D is uncertain. The CDR3 spans 12 residues. Germline V CDR1 and CDR2: MDHEN, SYDVKM. Trimming stripped 10 bases from V and 8 bases from J, with 15 bases between. For the CDR3, the DNA is TGTGCCACCCTCAAATATTACGATGAGCAGTTCTTC. It yields the protein CATLKYYDEQFF.

The V gene is TRBV6-5, the J gene TRBJ1-3; D gene unclear. V lost 6 bases and J lost 1, with 7 bases in between. The germline gives CDR1 MNHEY, CDR2 SVGAGI. This CDR3 is 13 amino acids long. The CDR3 nucleotides read TGTGCCAGCAGGGGGAGTTCTGGAAACACCATATATTTT. Its translation is CASRGSSGNTIYF.

V gene TRBV6-6 combines with J gene TRBJ1-1; D not resolved. The CDR3 is 12 amino acids. Trimming shortened V by 1 base and J by 5 bases, and 5 bases separated the two germline ends. The germline V gene encodes CDR1 MNHNY and CDR2 SVGAGI (reference sequence). In DNA form, the CDR3 reads TGTGCCAGCAGTTACTTGGAGACTGAAGCTTTCTTT. This sequence encodes CASSYLETEAFF.

This clone was observed a few times. This sequence joins TRBV11-2 and TRBJ1-2; D unclear. From germline, CDR1 is SGHAT and CDR2 FQNNGV. The CDR3 sequence is 12 residues long. V was trimmed by 3 bases and J by 10 bases, leaving 12 bases between them. CDR3: CASSFGRDDYTF. CDR3 nucleotide sequence: TGTGCCAGCAGCTTCGGACGGGATGACTACACCTTC.

The V and J genes are TRBV7-9 and TRBJ1-2, with D perhaps TRBD1 (5 bases). V shed 3 bases and J shed 7 bases, with 12 bases lying between them. CDR3 length: 13 residues. Germline V gene data show CDR1 as SEHNR and CDR2 as FQNEAQ (reference sequence). The CDR3 spells CASSLAGPSGYTF. The CDR3 DNA follows: TGTGCCAGCAGCTTGGCAGGGCCCAGTGGCTACACCTTC.

The CDR3 is CASQGGTRLSAFF. CDR3 nucleotides: TGTGCCAGCCAGGGGGGGACGAGGTTATCAGCTTTCTTT. This chain connects TRBV18 to TRBJ1-1; 7 nucleotides align to TRBD1. The CDR3 is 13 amino acids. Germline assignment: CDR1 KGHSH and CDR2 LQKENI. J lost 10 bases, V lost 8 bases, and 13 bases had no gene match.

Concerning this clone: Other DNA sequences in this sample translate to the same CDR3. The chain combines TRBV6-5 with TRBJ1-5; 7 nucleotides match TRBD1. This CDR3 is 13 amino acids long. Germline values: CDR1 MNHEY, CDR2 SVGAGI. The trim removed 6 bases at V and 2 bases at J, leaving 1 base unmatched. The CDR3 loop is CASRDRGNQPQHF. CDR3 in DNA: TGTGCCAGCAGAGACAGGGGCAATCAGCCCCAGCATTTT.

CDR3 protein: CASTPGNYGYTF. The CDR3 DNA sequence: TGTGCCAGCACTCCTGGGAACTATGGCTACACCTTC. This sequence joins TRBV28 and TRBJ1-2, with D unresolved. Germline V gene data show CDR1 as MDHEN and CDR2 as SYDVKM. The CDR3 runs 12 residues. Deletions cut 7 bases from V and 2 bases from J, with 8 bases between.

The chain combines TRBV5-1 with TRBJ1-4; D remains unclear. The V end was cut by 0 bases, the J end by 8 bases, with 17 bases between. The CDR3 has 16 residues. Germline V gene data show CDR1 as SGHRS and CDR2 as YFSETQ. CDR3 coding DNA: TGCGCCAGCAGCTTGGTGACGGGCCCATCTCTAGAAAAACTGTTTTTT. Protein: CASSLVTGPSLEKLFF.